Shown below are 19 T cell receptor beta chains from a single sample sequenced in a study of early T cells in non-severe SARS-CoV-2 infection. TCRdb itself ran the 5' RACE reads through MiXCR, one entry per CDR3 protein. The table lists more than 60,000 distinct CDR3 sequences, around 12% of them singletons. The sequences come from whole blood, collected at baseline. These receptors originate from an adult who was a healthcare worker with PCR-confirmed SARS-CoV-2 infection or an uninfected control (not recorded which). The donor label of this sample is uncertain.

This clonotype was recorded at least ten times. The chain couples TRBV12-3 or TRBV12-4 to TRBJ2-2; no clear D gene. There are 13 residues in the CDR3. Trimming cost V 5 bases and J 0 bases, with 4 bases left between them. The CDR3 DNA sequence: TGTGCCAGCAGTCCTCCGAACACCGGGGAGCTGTTTTTT. This gives the protein CASSPPNTGELFF.

In this sample, this clonotype turned up many times. J is TRBJ2-7 and V is TRBV11-2, with TRBD2 as a possible D gene (5 bases). Germline V CDR1 and CDR2: SGHAT, FQNNGV. CDR3 length equals 14 residues. V was trimmed by 1 base and J by 1 base, leaving 8 bases between them. CDR3 loop: CASSLGRGSYEQYV. In nucleotides, the CDR3 is TGTGCCAGCAGCTTAGGACGAGGGTCCTACGAGCAGTACGTC.

The J gene is TRBJ1-5, the V gene TRBV7-2, with D possibly matching TRBD1 (6 bases). The V gene's germline CDR1 is SGHTA and CDR2 FQGNSA. V lost 4 bases, J lost 3 bases, and 10 bases lay in between. The CDR3 runs to 14 residues. The CDR3 DNA is TGTGCCAGCAGCTCGACAGGTAACAATCAGCCCCAGCATTTT. It codes for CASSSTGNNQPQHF.

This clonotype was seen at least ten times. The genes are TRBV12-3 or TRBV12-4 and TRBJ1-1; D may be TRBD1 (6 bases). The CDR3 loop spans 12 amino acids. Trimming left V 3 bases short and J 5 bases short, with 7 bases between. The CDR3 DNA is TGTGCCAGCAGTTTCCAGGGGACTGAAGCTTTCTTT. As protein: CASSFQGTEAFF.

The rearrangement links TRBV6-1 to TRBJ2-5; D gene ambiguous. Trimming took off 7 bases at V and 3 bases at J, with 12 bases between the two ends. CDR3 length: 13 residues. Germline CDR1 is MNHNS and CDR2 is SASEGT. CDR3 protein: CASTRTVEETQYF. CDR3 bases: TGTGCCAGCACGCGGACGGTAGAAGAGACCCAGTACTTC.

The chain recombines TRBV18 with TRBJ2-2; 11 nucleotides line up with TRBD1. With 5 bases clipped from V and 5 bases from J, the junction kept 13 bases outside the gene matches. There are 18 residues in the CDR3. In germline, CDR1 is KGHSH, CDR2 LQKENI. The CDR3 is CASSSKPGQGDKTGELFF. The CDR3 nucleotides are TGTGCCAGCTCATCAAAACCGGGACAGGGGGACAAGACCGGGGAGCTGTTTTTT.

V and J are TRBV19 and TRBJ1-5; TRBD1 matches 7 bases. Germline V gene data show CDR1 as LNHDA and CDR2 as SQIVND (reference sequence). The CDR3 length is 15 residues. Unmatched junction bases numbered 5, after V lost 6 bases and J lost 0 bases. For the CDR3, the DNA is TGTGCCAGTAGGGGCCGGGACAGTAGCAATCAGCCCCAGCATTTT. This encodes CASRGRDSSNQPQHF.

CDR3 in DNA: TGTGCCACCAGCAGAGACTCAGGGATGAACACTGAAGCTTTCTTT. It yields the protein CATSRDSGMNTEAFF. The gene calls are TRBV15 and TRBJ1-1; a possible D gene is TRBD1 (5 bases). CDR1 LNHNV and CDR2 YYDKDF come from the germline V gene (reference sequence). With 0 bases removed from V and 0 bases from J, the gap between germline ends came to 8 bases. The CDR3 is made up of 15 amino acids.

This clonotype was seen a single time. The chain joins TRBV15 to TRBJ2-3, with D perhaps TRBD2 (5 bases). This CDR3 contains 15 residues. V shed 0 bases and J shed 2 bases, with 9 bases lying between them. The V gene's germline CDR1 is LNHNV and CDR2 YYDKDF (reference sequence). This CDR3 is CATSRDRGYTDTQYF. The CDR3 DNA reads as TGTGCCACCAGCAGAGATCGGGGATACACAGATACGCAGTATTTT.

This clonotype has at least ten counts. The CDR3 DNA reads TGTGCCAGCAGCTTGGGGCAGAGCTATGGCTACACCTTC. The encoded protein is CASSLGQSYGYTF. This rearrangement joins TRBV5-5 to TRBJ1-2; D not resolved. CDR3 length equals 13 residues. Trimming took 0 bases from V and 4 from J, leaving 7 bases between them. The germline V gene encodes CDR1 SGHKS and CDR2 YYEKEE (reference sequence).

The genes are TRBV6-6 and TRBJ2-7, with no clear D. V was shortened by 0 bases and J by 2 bases, with 11 bases between the two germline ends. This CDR3 has 15 amino acids. Looked up from germline, CDR1 is MNHNY and CDR2 is SVGAGI (reference sequence). The DNA for the CDR3 is TGTGCCAGCAGTTACTCTCGCGACCAACCCTACGAGCAGTACGTC. Protein: CASSYSRDQPYEQYV.

The V and J genes are TRBV3-1 and TRBJ1-2; D is unresolved. CDR1 LGHDT and CDR2 YNNKEL come from the germline V gene (reference sequence). The CDR3 extends over 14 amino acids. V was clipped by 4 bases and J by 0 bases, with 9 bases between them. Here the CDR3 reads CASSPPGTNYGYTF. The DNA of the CDR3 is TGTGCCAGCAGCCCCCCCGGCACTAACTATGGCTACACCTTC.

This clonotype was seen many times. The gene calls are TRBV12-3 or TRBV12-4 and TRBJ1-2, with 9 positions matching TRBD1. The CDR3 contains 13 residues. V shed 10 bases, J shed 8 bases, and the junction held 11 bases outside the gene matches. The CDR3 nucleotides read TGTGCCACCATCGGGACAGGGTGGAGGGGCTACACCTTC. It specifies CATIGTGWRGYTF.

This clonotype was detected ten times or more. V usage is TRBV2 and J usage is TRBJ2-3; a weak D match, TRBD2 (6 bases). The germline V gene has CDR1 SNHLY and CDR2 FYNNEI. This CDR3 comprises 13 residues. V lost 4 bases to trimming and J lost 8 bases, with 13 bases between them. In nucleotides, the CDR3 is TGTGCCAGCAGTGTCGTGGACTACGGTACGCAGTATTTT. It specifies CASSVVDYGTQYF.

V gene TRBV7-2 combines with J gene TRBJ1-5, with no clear D. Trimming stripped 2 bases from V and 6 bases from J, with 8 bases between. The CDR3 is made up of 13 amino acids. Germline V gives CDR1 SGHTA, CDR2 FQGNSA. The CDR3 DNA is TGTGCCAGCAGCTTATACGAGGGTCAGCCCCAGCATTTT. Translation gives CASSLYEGQPQHF.

This clonotype has at least ten counts. V is TRBV11-2 and J is TRBJ2-2; D is unclear. Between the trimmed V and J ends, which lost 5 bases and 0 bases, there was a span of 13 bases. Germline CDR1 is SGHAT and CDR2 is FQNNGV. The CDR3 is 16 amino acids. CDR3: CASSDWSQANTGELFF. CDR3 DNA sequence: TGTGCCAGCAGCGACTGGTCCCAGGCGAACACCGGGGAGCTGTTTTTT.

This clonotype was seen a few times. The V and J genes are TRBV5-1 and TRBJ2-7; 7 bases map to TRBD1. The CDR3 is 15 residues long. Looked up from germline, CDR1 is SGHRS and CDR2 is YFSETQ. Unmatched junction bases numbered 9, after V lost 4 bases and J lost 2 bases. The CDR3 loop is CASSIGPGGTYEQYV. CDR3 nucleotides: TGCGCCAGCAGCATTGGACCAGGGGGAACCTACGAGCAGTACGTC.

The chain carries TRBV5-4 and TRBJ1-5; perhaps TRBD1 as D (5 bases). The CDR3 runs to 14 residues. Germline lookup yields CDR1 SGHNT and CDR2 YYREEE (reference sequence). V lost 1 base and J 3 bases, leaving 8 bases between the germline ends. In DNA form, the CDR3 reads TGTGCCAGCAGCTTGTGGGGGATCAATCAGCCCCAGCATTTT. This translates into CASSLWGINQPQHF.

This chain uses TRBV2 with TRBJ2-1, with TRBD2 as a possible D gene (6 bases). The germline V gene has CDR1 SNHLY and CDR2 FYNNEI. CDR3 size: 15 residues. Trimming shortened V by 9 bases and J by 7 bases, and 22 bases separated the two germline ends. DNA of the CDR3: TGTGCCAGTACCACCGAGGGGCTAGCGTCGAATGAGCAGTTCTTC. Protein sequence: CASTTEGLASNEQFF.